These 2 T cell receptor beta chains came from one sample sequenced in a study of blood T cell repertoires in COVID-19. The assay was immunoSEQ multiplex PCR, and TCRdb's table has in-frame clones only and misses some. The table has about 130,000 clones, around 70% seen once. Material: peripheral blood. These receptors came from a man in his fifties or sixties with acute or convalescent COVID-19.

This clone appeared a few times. CDR3 amino acids: CASRLGQGNSPLHF. The CDR3 region has the DNA TGTGCCAGCAGGTTGGGACAGGGAAATTCACCCCTCCACTTT. The chain combines TRBV7-9 with TRBJ1-6; 9 bases agree with TRBD1. In germline, CDR1 is SEHNR, CDR2 FQNEAQ (reference sequence). The CDR3 runs to 14 residues. Trimming cost V 6 bases and J 7 bases; bases outside gene matches: 4.

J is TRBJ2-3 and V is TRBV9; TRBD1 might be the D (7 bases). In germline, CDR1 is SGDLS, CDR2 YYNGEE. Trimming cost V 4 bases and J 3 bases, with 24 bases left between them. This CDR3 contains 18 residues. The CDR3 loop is CASSPGDRRRTETDTQYF. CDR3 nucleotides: TGTGCCAGCAGCCCGGGGGACAGACGCAGGACTGAAACAGATACGCAGTATTTT. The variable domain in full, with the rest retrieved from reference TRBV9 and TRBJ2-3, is DSGVTQTPKHLITATGQRVTLRCSPRSGDLSVYWYQQSLDQGLQFLIQYYNGEERAKGNILERFSAQQFPDLHSELNLSSLELGDSALYFCASSPGDRRRTETDTQYFGPGTRLTVL.